In this sample, the clone carrying this T cell receptor beta chain turned up a few times. The germline CDR1 and CDR2 sequences are MNHNS and SASEGT. V lost 2 bases to trimming and J lost 2 bases, with 16 bases between them. The CDR3 runs to 16 residues. The record originates from a study of beta chain features in type 1 diabetes. Sequencing targeted expressed TCRB transcripts, as all isolated RNA had been reverse transcribed. Sequencing was performed with immunoSEQ multiplex PCR; in TCRdb, only in-frame clones are kept and a portion is missing. This table holds under 350,000 clones, roughly 8% found once.

V is TRBV6-1 and J is TRBJ2-7; possibly TRBD1 for D (6 bases). Sequenced sample: central memory CD4+ T cells from blood. This TCR was recovered from a woman younger than 30 in good health. CDR3 DNA: TGTGCCAGCAGTGAATCAGACTCCGGGACACCCTACGAGCAGTACTTC. As protein: CASSESDSGTPYEQYF.